This T cell receptor (beta chain) stems from a study of OX40 agonist ivuxolimab in advanced cancers. Study-level background: Patients took ivuxolimab, an agonistic anti-OX40 (CD134) antibody. Findings of the study overall: Averaged across samples, CD8+ T cells carried more expanded clones than CD4+ did. Partly responding patients at 0.1-3.0 mg/kg showed some of the smallest clonal expansion.

As to this clone: Its antigen is unidentified.

The CDR3 contains 14 residues. Between the trimmed V and J ends, which lost 5 bases and 1 base, there was a span of 12 bases. The germline V gene encodes CDR1 LGHNA and CDR2 YSLEER. The assay was immunoSEQ multiplex PCR, and TCRdb's table has in-frame clones only and misses some. The sample has about 49,000 clones, about 85% seen once; the top ten hold roughly 20%. The sequence came from an adult with an advanced solid tumor such as melanoma, head and neck, liver or kidney cancer. The sample consisted of CD4+ or CD8+ T cells sorted from blood, taken in a trial of the OX40 agonist ivuxolimab. The chain has TRBV4-3 and TRBJ2-7, with D possibly called TRBD1 or TRBD2 (5 bases each). The CDR3 loop reads CASSSGPGSYEQYF. Written as DNA, the CDR3 is TGCGCCAGCAGCTCGGGACCTGGATCCTACGAGCAGTACTTC.